A single sample is the source of the 12 T cell receptor beta chains below, sequenced in a study of cytomegalovirus exposure and HLA in healthy donors. PCR used 60 Vbeta primers and 13 Jbeta primers. Generated by immunoSEQ multiplex PCR, the TCRdb table keeps only in-frame clones and is missing some. The sample yields 90,000 to 140,000 clones, approximately 72% seen once. The sequenced sample consisted of PBMCs. The receptors come from a man younger than 45 in good health and CMV-seronegative.

This clone came up a few times. The V and J genes are TRBV7-8 and TRBJ1-5; D unresolved. The CDR3 covers 13 residues. The germline V gene has CDR1 SGHVS and CDR2 FQNEAQ. The V end was cut by 0 bases, the J end by 4 bases, with 4 bases between. The CDR3 loop is CASSLAPNQPQHF. Here the CDR3 DNA reads TGTGCCAGCAGCTTAGCCCCTAATCAGCCCCAGCATTTT.

V and J are TRBV6-6 and TRBJ1-3, with D unclear. The end of the DNA fits TRBJ2-2 better, so the J call may be wrong. CDR3 length: 13 amino acids. CDR1 MNHNY and CDR2 SVGAGI come from the germline V gene (reference sequence). CDR3 DNA sequence: TGTGCCAGCAGTTACTCTTCCCCCGGGGAGCTGTTTTTT. Its protein is CASSYSSPGELFF.

J is TRBJ1-4 and V is TRBV6-1; D might be TRBD1 (5 bases). The CDR3 is 13 amino acids. V lost 8 bases, J lost 7 bases, and 14 bases lay in between. Germline V gives CDR1 MNHNS, CDR2 SASEGT. CDR3 region: CASVGRGGEKLFF. DNA for the CDR3: TGTGCCAGCGTCGGGAGGGGAGGTGAAAAACTGTTTTTT.

V usage is TRBV5-6 and J usage is TRBJ2-3; TRBD2 matches at 10 bases. The CDR3 length is 15 residues. The ends lost 2 bases at V and 4 bases at J; junction bases unmatched: 4. The germline V gene has CDR1 SGHDT and CDR2 YYEEEE. This CDR3 is CASSFRSGRADTQYF. CDR3 coding DNA: TGTGCCAGCAGCTTTAGGAGCGGGAGGGCAGATACGCAGTATTTT.

In nucleotides, the CDR3 is TGCGCCAGCAGCCAGGTTGACAGGGAAGGAGTCGGCAATCAGCCCCAGCATTTT. Translated: CASSQVDREGVGNQPQHF. The V call is TRBV4-1, the J call TRBJ1-5; 7 bases align to TRBD1. The CDR3 runs 18 residues. The trim removed 3 bases at V and 2 bases at J, leaving 13 bases unmatched. In germline, CDR1 is MGHRA, CDR2 YSYEKL.

J is TRBJ1-3 and V is TRBV28; D might be TRBD1 (6 bases). Germline CDR1 and CDR2: MDHEN and SYDVKM. This CDR3 spans 16 amino acids. V was clipped by 3 bases and J by 0 bases, with 12 bases between them. The CDR3 reads CASSLETGNSGNTIYF. For the CDR3, the DNA is TGTGCCAGCAGTTTGGAGACAGGCAACTCTGGAAACACCATATATTTT. The variable domain in full, with the rest retrieved from reference TRBV28 and TRBJ1-3, is DVKVTQSSRYLVKRTGEKVFLECVQDMDHENMFWYRQDPGLGLRLIYFSYDVKMKEKGDIPEGYSVSREKKERFSLILESASTNQTSMYLCASSLETGNSGNTIYFGEGSWLTVV.

V usage is TRBV18 and J usage is TRBJ2-7, with TRBD1 as a possible D gene (6 bases). The germline CDR1 and CDR2 sequences are KGHSH and LQKENI. The CDR3 is 16 amino acids. V was shortened by 0 bases and J by 1 base, with 13 bases between the two germline ends. CDR3 nucleotides: TGTGCCAGCTCACCACCGGGCAGGGGCCCTTCCTACGAGCAGTACTTC. Protein sequence: CASSPPGRGPSYEQYF.

The chain employs TRBV15 and TRBJ2-2; D is ambiguous. The germline V gene encodes CDR1 LNHNV and CDR2 YYDKDF (reference sequence). The CDR3 loop spans 14 amino acids. The ends were cut back, 0 bases at V and 6 bases at J, with 8 bases in the middle. For the CDR3, the DNA is TGTGCCACCAGCAGAGATCCCGTGTCCGGGGAGCTGTTTTTT. This translates into CATSRDPVSGELFF.

The chain is built from TRBV5-1 and TRBJ2-7; 13 bases match TRBD2. V lost 3 bases, J lost 2 bases, and 2 bases stayed unmatched. The CDR3 extends over 15 amino acids. The germline V gene encodes CDR1 SGHRS and CDR2 YFSETQ. The CDR3: CASSSGLAGTYEQYF. CDR3 nucleotides: TGCGCCAGCAGCTCGGGACTAGCGGGGACCTACGAGCAGTACTTC.

This clone was found a few times. This chain links TRBV28 with TRBJ2-1, with 13 bases matching TRBD2. CDR3 length: 17 residues. The germline V gene has CDR1 MDHEN and CDR2 SYDVKM. The V segment lost 5 bases and the J segment 6 bases; nucleotides outside the gene matches: 10. The DNA of the CDR3 is TGTGCCAGCAGTGTCCTAGGCTGGACTAGCGGGAGCAATGAGCAGTTCTTC. The encoded protein is CASSVLGWTSGSNEQFF.

This sequence joins TRBV2 and TRBJ2-2, with no clear D. Germline V gene lookup returns CDR1 SNHLY and CDR2 FYNNEI. Trimming took 3 bases from V and 4 from J, leaving 15 bases between them. The CDR3 loop spans 16 amino acids. DNA of the CDR3: TGTGCCAGCAGTGATCAGGCCCTGATGGGCACCGGGGAGCTGTTTTTT. It encodes CASSDQALMGTGELFF.

This clone was detected only once. One junction end does not reproduce the germline sequence, and a read error may be involved. Within the sample, other DNA sequences also encode this same CDR3. DNA for the CDR3: TGTGCCAGCAGCGTCACAGGGGGCTCCTATAATTCACCCCTCCACTTC. Translated, it gives CASSVTGGSYNSPLHF. The V gene is TRBV7-2, the J gene TRBJ1-6; TRBD1 matches at 9 bases. In germline, CDR1 is SGHTA, CDR2 FQGNSA. CDR3 length equals 16 residues. Based on the CDR3 plus reference TRBV7-2 and TRBJ1-6, the full variable domain is GAGVSQSPSNKVTEKGKDVELRCDPISGHTALYWYRQSLGQGLEFLIYFQGNSAPDKSGLPSDRFSAERTGGSVSTLTIQRTQQEDSAVYLCASSVTGGSYNSPLHFGNGTRLTVT.